Listed here are 16 T cell receptor beta chains from one sample, sequenced in a study of blood T cell repertoires in COVID-19. The assay was immunoSEQ multiplex PCR, and TCRdb's table has in-frame clones only and misses some. The data hold about 210,000 clones, with about 81% observed a single time. The specimen sequenced was peripheral blood. The receptor source for this set is a woman between 65 and 79 years old with COVID-19, enrolled during active disease.

This clone was counted only a few times. Here the CDR3 DNA reads TGTGCCAGCAGCTTGCAGGCCATGAACACTGAAGCTTTCTTT. Translating gives CASSLQAMNTEAFF. The chain is built from TRBV5-5 and TRBJ1-1; D gene uncertain. Germline V gives CDR1 SGHKS, CDR2 YYEKEE (reference sequence). Trimming took 1 base from V and 0 from J, leaving 7 bases between them. The CDR3 has 14 amino acids.

This clone came up a few times. The chain is built from TRBV27 and TRBJ2-5; D might be TRBD1 (6 bases). Trimming removed 6 bases from V and 2 bases from J, with 16 bases in between. This CDR3 comprises 15 residues. Germline CDR1 MNHEY, CDR2 SMNVEV (reference sequence). The CDR3 spells CASRMIGTKQETQYF. In nucleotides, the CDR3 is TGTGCCAGCAGGATGATCGGGACAAAGCAAGAGACCCAGTACTTC.

This clone showed up just once. The rearrangement uses TRBV9 and TRBJ2-7, with a tentative D call TRBD2 (5 bases). The V end lost 3 bases, the J end lost 1 base, and 5 bases lay between the germline ends. Per the germline V gene, CDR1 is SGDLS and CDR2 is YYNGEE. The CDR3 is 12 amino acids. The CDR3 DNA is TGTGCCAGCAGCGCGGGATCCTACGAGCAGTACTTC. This codes for CASSAGSYEQYF.

The chain joins TRBV7-2 to TRBJ1-2, with 10 bases that match TRBD1. Germline V gene data show CDR1 as SGHTA and CDR2 as FQGNSA. The CDR3 sequence is 15 residues long. J was trimmed by 6 bases and V by 3 bases; bases with no gene match: 7. CDR3 nucleotides: TGTGCCAGCAGCTTCCGGGACAGGGGAGTGGATGGCTACACCTTC. This codes for CASSFRDRGVDGYTF.

This clone was recorded once. The V call is TRBV4-2, the J call TRBJ2-1, with D possibly TRBD1 on 6 matching bases. This CDR3 has 18 residues. CDR1 and CDR2 from the germline V gene are LGHNA and YNFKEQ. Trimming removed 3 bases at V and 0 bases at J, with 18 bases between. The CDR3, as DNA: TGTGCCAGCAGCCATGGGGGACATCTAACCTACTCCTACAATGAGCAGTTCTTC. Protein product: CASSHGGHLTYSYNEQFF.

This chain connects TRBV7-2 to TRBJ2-5; 12 nucleotides agree with TRBD1. Germline trimming cut 1 base from V and 5 bases from J; bases unmatched to any gene: 2. The CDR3 consists of 15 residues. From germline, CDR1 is SGHTA and CDR2 FQGNSA. Here the CDR3 reads CASSLVGQGAETQYF. The CDR3 region has the DNA TGTGCCAGCAGCTTAGTGGGACAGGGGGCGGAGACCCAGTACTTC.

This clone has only a few counts. The chain links TRBV6-5 to TRBJ2-7, with D perhaps matching TRBD1 (6 bases). Trimming took 5 bases from V and 2 from J, leaving 16 bases between them. The CDR3 totals 15 residues. Germline V gene lookup returns CDR1 MNHEY and CDR2 SVGAGI. The CDR3 loop is CASSRLSQGTYEQYF. The CDR3, as DNA: TGTGCCAGCAGTCGTCTCTCACAGGGTACCTACGAGCAGTACTTC.

The rearrangement joins TRBV7-9 to TRBJ1-2; perhaps TRBD1 as D (6 bases). V gave up 1 base and J gave up 5 bases, with 11 bases separating them. This CDR3 has 14 amino acids. Germline V gene lookup returns CDR1 SEHNR and CDR2 FQNEAQ (reference sequence). DNA for the CDR3: TGTGCCAGCAGCTTAGAGGGGGAAAGGTATGGCTACACCTTC. Residues: CASSLEGERYGYTF.

The chain combines TRBV27 with TRBJ2-7, with 10 nucleotides matching TRBD1. V shed 7 bases, J shed 6 bases, and the junction held 6 bases outside the gene matches. There are 13 residues in the CDR3. Looked up from germline, CDR1 is MNHEY and CDR2 is SMNVEV (reference sequence). CDR3 region: CASKGTGETEQYF. In DNA, the CDR3 is TGTGCCAGCAAAGGGACAGGGGAAACCGAGCAGTACTTC.

The chain recombines TRBV24-1 with TRBJ2-1, with 7 bases aligning to TRBD1. Germline trimming cut 1 base from V and 7 bases from J; bases unmatched to any gene: 6. CDR3 length: 15 amino acids. Germline values: CDR1 KGHDR, CDR2 SFDVKD. In DNA form, the CDR3 reads TGTGCCACCAGTGATTTCACGAGGGGGCGGAATGAGCAGTTCTTC. Amino acids: CATSDFTRGRNEQFF.

Worth noting for this clone: The sample has other DNA sequences that encode this CDR3 too. The rearrangement links TRBV30 to TRBJ1-1; no firm D call. Germline CDR1 GTSNPN, CDR2 SVGIG (reference sequence). This CDR3 spans 13 amino acids. V gave up 0 bases and J gave up 0 bases, with 5 bases separating them. In DNA, the CDR3 is TGTGCCTGGAGTGTAACGGTGAACACTGAAGCTTTCTTT. Translating gives CAWSVTVNTEAFF.

This clone is a singleton in its sample. The V call is TRBV27, the J call TRBJ2-3; D uncertain. The CDR3 runs to 15 residues. Germline V gene lookup returns CDR1 MNHEY and CDR2 SMNVEV (reference sequence). Trimming left V 0 bases short and J 7 bases short, with 14 bases between. This chain's CDR3 is CASSLSQVSSHTQYF. The CDR3 DNA follows: TGTGCCAGCAGTTTATCGCAGGTCTCGTCTCATACGCAGTATTTT.

This chain connects TRBV6-5 to TRBJ1-2; D is unresolved. The CDR3 sequence is 13 residues long. V lost 7 bases and J lost 8, with 17 bases in between. The germline V gene has CDR1 MNHEY and CDR2 SVGAGI. The CDR3 DNA reads TGTGCCAGCAAGGCAGCTAACTATGAAGGCTACACCTTC. Amino acids: CASKAANYEGYTF.

This chain connects TRBV18 to TRBJ1-3; D gene unclear. CDR1 and CDR2 from the germline V gene are KGHSH and LQKENI. V lost 0 bases and J lost 6, with 15 bases in between. The CDR3 runs to 16 residues. This chain's CDR3 is CASSPPRVMVENTIYF. CDR3 bases: TGTGCCAGCTCACCACCGCGAGTAATGGTAGAAAACACCATATATTTT.

The chain employs TRBV6-6 and TRBJ2-7, with D possibly being TRBD1 (6 bases). The CDR3 totals 14 residues. V lost 5 bases to trimming and J lost 2 bases, with 13 bases between them. Germline V gene lookup returns CDR1 MNHNY and CDR2 SVGAGI (reference sequence). CDR3 protein: CASSTQGPTYEQYF. The CDR3 nucleotides read TGTGCCAGCAGTACACAGGGTCCGACCTACGAGCAGTACTTC.

V gene TRBV14 combines with J gene TRBJ2-7; TRBD2 is a possible D gene (5 bases). CDR3 length: 18 residues. The germline V gene encodes CDR1 SGHDN and CDR2 FVKESK. V gave up 4 bases and J gave up 2 bases, with 24 bases separating them. The CDR3 reads CASSRELVFPSKAYEQYF. CDR3 in DNA: TGTGCCAGCAGCCGCGAACTAGTGTTCCCTTCCAAAGCCTACGAGCAGTACTTC.